These 7 T cell receptor beta chains came from one sample sequenced in a study of metastatic and nonmetastatic thyroid tumors. From the PCR reads, TCRdb re-called clones with MiXCR. The repertoire has more than 35,000 clones, about 13% of them found once; the top ten carry around 9.5%. Every patient underwent thyroid surgery untreated. The sequencing sample was made of blood. The source of these receptors is a female donor with papillary thyroid cancer or a benign thyroid nodule (not recorded which). Some clones in this sample may be carry-over from other donors' samples.

This clone appeared a few times. This clone may be a read error of a much larger clone one base away. The V gene is TRBV27, the J gene TRBJ2-7; 10 nucleotides match TRBD2. The CDR3 consists of 19 residues. V dropped 7 bases and J dropped 7; count of bases not matched to a gene: 25. Germline V CDR1 and CDR2: MNHEY, SMNVEV (reference sequence). The CDR3 spells CASISRTAGPAGGPREQYF. Here the CDR3 DNA reads TGTGCCAGCATTTCCCGGACGGCGGGACCAGCGGGAGGGCCGAGGGAGCAGTACTTC.

In its sample, this clone is medium-sized. The chain's CDR3 is CASEGRPTPYEQYF. For the CDR3, the DNA is TGTGCCAGCGAAGGCAGGCCCACTCCCTACGAGCAGTACTTC. The gene calls are TRBV28 and TRBJ2-7; D uncertain. V shed 8 bases and J shed 2 bases, with 16 bases lying between them. CDR3 length: 14 amino acids. Looked up from germline, CDR1 is MDHEN and CDR2 is SYDVKM.

This clone was seen ten or more times. The chain combines TRBV25-1 with TRBJ2-3; 8 bases align to TRBD1. The CDR3 spans 15 residues. CDR1 is MGHDK and CDR2 is SYGVNS in the germline V gene. V lost 8 bases to trimming and J lost 3 bases; unmatched junction nucleotides: 10. The CDR3 DNA is TGTGCCAGCTCAATGGGGACAGGAGGGACAGATACGCAGTATTTT. Its translation: CASSMGTGGTDTQYF.

In its sample, this clone is medium-sized. The rearrangement joins TRBV6-1 to TRBJ2-7; 8 bases are a match to TRBD2. Per the germline V gene, CDR1 is MNHNS and CDR2 is SASEGT. The V segment lost 6 bases and the J segment 7 bases; nucleotides outside the gene matches: 11. This CDR3 spans 14 amino acids. The CDR3 sequence is CASRAPGTRNEQYF. The CDR3 nucleotides are TGTGCCAGCAGAGCCCCCGGGACTAGGAATGAGCAGTACTTC.

The table lists this clone with a few counts. This rearrangement joins TRBV5-1 to TRBJ2-1; 9 bases agree with TRBD1. The CDR3 consists of 14 residues. Germline CDR1 SGHRS, CDR2 YFSETQ. Trimming at V came to 4 bases and at J to 6 bases, leaving 5 bases not matched to a gene. The CDR3 region is CASSNRQGGNEQFF. The CDR3 DNA sequence: TGCGCCAGCAGCAACCGACAGGGGGGCAATGAGCAGTTCTTC.

This clone was detected many times. The V and J genes are TRBV2 and TRBJ1-3, with D unclear. The V and J ends lost 11 bases and 4 bases respectively, with 9 bases between them. From germline, CDR1 is SNHLY and CDR2 FYNNEI. CDR3 length: 11 amino acids. CDR3 protein: CARENGNTIYF. CDR3 sequence (DNA): TGTGCCCGCGAAAACGGAAACACCATATATTTT.

This clone was found a few times. V is TRBV6-1 and J is TRBJ1-3, with D possibly TRBD1 on 5 matching bases. Trimming took 1 base from V and 2 from J, leaving 6 bases between them. The CDR3 spans 14 residues. The germline V gene encodes CDR1 MNHNS and CDR2 SASEGT. Here the CDR3 reads CASSEGGAGNTIYF. CDR3 sequence (DNA): TGTGCCAGCAGTGAAGGGGGGGCTGGAAACACCATATATTTT.